This paragraph reports one T cell receptor (beta chain). This clone was picked up one time. It has no known antigen specificity. No base-level quality is on record; no much larger clone is a single base apart. Reading from cysteine to phenylalanine, the CDR3 counts 16 amino acids. Here the CDR3 DNA is all that survives: 48 bases in frame from base 1. V and J lose 11 bases and 1 base, and a span of 20 bases separates them. CDR1 and CDR2, per the germline V gene, are WSHSY and SAAADI. This specimen belongs to a study of T cell responses to AZD1222 COVID-19 vaccine (dated by TCRdb to the early 2020s). About the study as a whole: Because spike-specific TCR depth and breadth did not differ between the two schedules, AZD1222 recipients who got a second dose at roughly 4 weeks were pooled with those who got a second dose at roughly 12 weeks. Trial participants were enrolled by age into subgroups of 18-55, 56-69 and 70-plus years, and around 150, 28 and 57 TCR-sequenced participants, respectively, were included in these subgroups. A total of about 230 trial participants underwent TCR sequencing, of whom around 200 received two doses of AZD1222 and roughly 25 received two doses of the MenACWY control vaccine. Paper-wide results and their limitations: Reportedly, almost half of the unique spike-specific TCRs recognized epitopes lying outside the regions that are mutated in the B.1.351 and B.1.1.7 variants. Because no day 14 peak-response samples were available, the repertoires could be characterized only after the peak T cell response. In the small 56-69-year group, the increase in depth fell short of significance, most likely because of low power. Conclusions about previously exposed vaccinees were limited because only six AZD1222 recipients were SARS-CoV-2 seropositive at baseline. Participants were mostly white British and included more females than males, and it was suggested by the authors that clonal diversity may have been underestimated. Spike-specific TCR breadth and depth rose significantly after two AZD1222 doses compared with day 0 and with MenACWY recipients. The vaccine-associated CD4 TCRs covered the entire spike protein, and the dominant responses fell in regions 160-218 and 743-854.

The time point label, read with the paper, signifies: baseline before first vaccination. Samples from vaccinated people were obtained from the UK trials COV001 and COV002, which included a single-blind randomized controlled phase 2/3 trial of AZD1222 (ChAdOx1 nCoV-19) in healthy adults. For TCRbeta chain sequencing, PBMC samples were collected from trial participants at day 0 and at day 28 after the second dose. The CDR3 regions of human TCRbeta chains were analyzed by immunosequencing. The source study handled its data this way. Repertoire TCRs were matched against a reference library of SARS-CoV-2-specific TCRs generated with the MIRA antigen-specificity platform. Breadth was defined as the fraction of unique TCRs that were SARS-CoV-2-associated, and depth was defined as the fraction of total T cells that were SARS-CoV-2-associated. Using the MIRA data, each spike-specific TCR was assigned both to the spike region to which the TCR was reactive and to a CD4 or CD8 class. Log10-transformed breadth and depth values were compared by one-way ANOVA with Sidak's multiple comparisons tests. TCRdb took this table from immuneACCESS and kept in-frame rearrangements with V and J called. Such tables lack part of the clones; where checked against another copy, unresolved V genes explain under half of the gap, and the rest is unexplained. V and J calls and clone size are given by that table; D and trimming were obtained from the DNA. This sample comprises roughly 150,000 clones, 93% of them detected only once. The ten most abundant clones make up around 5% of the sample.

The TCR was taken from an adult in good health. Recombination connected TRBV10-2 to TRBJ2-2, with TRBD1 as a weak D call on 5 bases. Specimen: peripheral blood, collected on day 0 of AZD1222 vaccination. DNA sequence: TGCGCCGGAAGGCGACCAGACAGTTTGAACACCGGGGAGCTGTTTTTT. Its protein is CAGRRPDSLNTGELFF.